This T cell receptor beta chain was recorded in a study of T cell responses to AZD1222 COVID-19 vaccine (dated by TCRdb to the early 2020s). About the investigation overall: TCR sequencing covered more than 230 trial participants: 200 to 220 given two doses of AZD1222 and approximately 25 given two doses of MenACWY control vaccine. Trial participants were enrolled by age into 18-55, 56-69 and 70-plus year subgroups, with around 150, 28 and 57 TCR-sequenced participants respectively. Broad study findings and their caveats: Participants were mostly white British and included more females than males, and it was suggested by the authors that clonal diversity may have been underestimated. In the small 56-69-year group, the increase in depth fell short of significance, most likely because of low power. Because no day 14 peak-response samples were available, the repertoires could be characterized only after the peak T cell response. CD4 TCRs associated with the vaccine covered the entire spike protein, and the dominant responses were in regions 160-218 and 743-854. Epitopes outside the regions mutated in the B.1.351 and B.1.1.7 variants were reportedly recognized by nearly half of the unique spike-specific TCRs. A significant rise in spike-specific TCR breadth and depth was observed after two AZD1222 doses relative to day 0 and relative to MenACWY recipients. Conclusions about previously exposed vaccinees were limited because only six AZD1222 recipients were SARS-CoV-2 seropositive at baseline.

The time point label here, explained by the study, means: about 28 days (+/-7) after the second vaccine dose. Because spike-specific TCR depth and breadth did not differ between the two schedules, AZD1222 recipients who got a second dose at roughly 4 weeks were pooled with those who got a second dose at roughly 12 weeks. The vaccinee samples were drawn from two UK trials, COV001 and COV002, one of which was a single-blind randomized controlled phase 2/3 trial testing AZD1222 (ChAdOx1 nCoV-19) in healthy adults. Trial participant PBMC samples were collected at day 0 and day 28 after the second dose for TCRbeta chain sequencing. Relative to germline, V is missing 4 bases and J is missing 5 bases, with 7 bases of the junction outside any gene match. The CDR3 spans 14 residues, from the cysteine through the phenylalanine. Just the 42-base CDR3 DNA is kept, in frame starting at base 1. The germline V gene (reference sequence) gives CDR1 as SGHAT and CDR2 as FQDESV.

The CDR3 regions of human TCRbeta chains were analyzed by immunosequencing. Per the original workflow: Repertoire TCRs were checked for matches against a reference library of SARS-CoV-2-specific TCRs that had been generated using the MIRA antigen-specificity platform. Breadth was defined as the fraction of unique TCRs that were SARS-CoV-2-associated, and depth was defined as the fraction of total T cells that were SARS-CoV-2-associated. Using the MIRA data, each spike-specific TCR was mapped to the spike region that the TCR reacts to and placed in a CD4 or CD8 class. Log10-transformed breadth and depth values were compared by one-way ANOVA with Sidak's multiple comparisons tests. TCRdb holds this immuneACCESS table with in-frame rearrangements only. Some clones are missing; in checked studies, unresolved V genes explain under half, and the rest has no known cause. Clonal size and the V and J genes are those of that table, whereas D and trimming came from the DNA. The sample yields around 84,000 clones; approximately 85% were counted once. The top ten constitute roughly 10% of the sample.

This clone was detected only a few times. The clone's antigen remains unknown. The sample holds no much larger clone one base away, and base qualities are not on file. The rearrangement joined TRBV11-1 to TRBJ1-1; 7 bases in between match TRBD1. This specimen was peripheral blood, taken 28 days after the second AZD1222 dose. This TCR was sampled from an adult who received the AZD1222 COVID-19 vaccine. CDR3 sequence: CASSSNRGRTEAFF. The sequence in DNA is TGTGCCAGCAGCTCCAACAGGGGTCGGACTGAAGCTTTCTTT.